This record looks at one TCR beta chain sequence and its context. This clonotype has only a few counts. The clone's antigen remains unknown. No base quality information exists; no much larger clone differs at one position. The library was generated by 5' RACE. The sequencer was an Illumina HiSeq 2000. Template switching introduced a universal primer binding site; the final cDNA contained a unique molecular identifier, enabling accurate counting of TCR cDNA molecules. Specific primers in the conserved constant-segment region were used to synthesize first-strand cDNA for TCR alpha and beta chains. To control for contamination, every cDNA library carried two barcodes: a SMART-Mk sample barcode plus Illumina barcodes. Two successive PCR steps introduced TruSeq adapter sequences along with Illumina sample barcodes. The TCR alpha and beta cDNA libraries were sequenced on the Illumina HiSeq platform using custom primers. As for how the authors treated the data: Raw reads were processed with MiGEC to extract unique molecular identifiers, and MiXCR was used to determine CDR3 positions. Recombination models were inferred per individual with the repgenHMM and IGoR tools using an EM algorithm. Shared clonotype analysis was performed with the tcR package in R, normalizing sharing by the product of cloneset sizes. To study raw recombination without the effects of thymic and clonal selection, out-of-frame nonproductive sequences were analyzed. TCRdb reworked the public reads: Q25 trimming with fastp, MiXCR clone assembly, productive beta chains retained. Every distinct CDR3 protein forms one entry, paired with its most common genes and DNA. These V and J calls rely on TCRdb rather than the paper's analysis. The sample table shows about 700,000 distinct CDR3 sequences, and around 6% are seen once. The top ten clonotypes cover 1.5% to 2% of the sample.

From the cysteine through the phenylalanine, the CDR3 covers 11 amino acids. CDR3 DNA only is kept here, 33 bases in frame from base 1. Trimmed from V: 3 bases; trimmed from J: 11 bases; junction bases lacking a gene match: 5. CDR1 and CDR2, per the germline V gene, are SGHRS and YFSETQ. This record belongs to a study of identical twins (dated by TCRdb to about 2016). A note on the overall study: To test whether fetal clonotypes persist, this study deep-sequenced TCR alpha and beta repertoires from monozygotic twins, from unrelated adults of various ages, and from cord blood. To rule out contamination, replicate twin experiments were performed at different times with different library preparation protocols.

Overall results and qualifications from the work: Compared with coincidental sharing between unrelated individuals, out-of-frame TCR alpha sequences shared between twins showed an excess of sequences with low generation probability. Recombination models systematically underestimated out-of-frame TCR alpha sharing in monozygotic twins but agreed with sharing between unrelated individuals. Zero-insertion analyses could be partly confounded by invariant T cells such as MAIT and iNKT, though diverse VJ usage argued against such confounding for most clonotypes. Abundant cord blood beta clonotypes carried fewer insertions; young adult naive repertoires showed a weaker similar trend, while memory repertoires showed none. Because the same donors could not be followed over many years, the conclusions relied on cross-sectional statistical analysis. Excess twin sharing in beta out-of-frame sequences was weaker because fewer shared sequences lowered the signal-to-noise ratio.

Every donor was a healthy Caucasian. Three unrelated non-twin adults were additionally sequenced: a male aged 18 to 29, a male aged 50 to 60 and a female aged 50 to 60. Miltenyi CD45RO+ enrichment and human naive T-cell isolation kits were used to isolate memory (CD45RO+) and naive T cells from PBMC. This clonotype originated in a man aged 18 to 29 in good health. The receptor chain draws on TRBV5-1 and TRBJ2-7, with 7 bases aligning to TRBD1. Input material: naive T cells sorted from blood. What this sample's cell subset or site label stands for: cells isolated with a human naive T-cell isolation kit. The CDR3 reads CASSSGTAEYF. DNA sequence: TGCGCCAGCAGCTCCGGGACAGCGGAGTACTTC.